These 27 T cell receptor beta chains share one sample of origin, sequenced in a study of identical twins. Via MiXCR, TCRdb re-called the 5' RACE reads, giving one row per CDR3 protein. Of approximately 1.8 million distinct CDR3 sequences listed, about 30% are singletons. The sequencing sample was made of cord blood. The receptors originated from a newborn girl in good health.

The chain joins TRBV3-1 to TRBJ1-1; D not resolved. V shed 0 bases and J shed 5 bases, with 13 bases lying between them. The CDR3 runs to 15 residues. Looked up from germline, CDR1 is LGHDT and CDR2 is YNNKEL (reference sequence). CDR3 DNA sequence: TGTGCCAGCAGCCAAGAGTTGATATCGGGGACTGAAGCTTTCTTT. Amino acids: CASSQELISGTEAFF.

The chain has TRBV4-1 and TRBJ2-1; TRBD2 agrees at 8 bases. Unmatched junction bases numbered 10, after V lost 4 bases and J lost 2 bases. The length of the CDR3 is 17 residues. Germline V gene sequence: CDR1 MGHRA, CDR2 YSYEKL. Written as DNA, the CDR3 is TGCGCCAGCAGCCTTAGAGCGGGAGAGGGTACCTACAATGAGCAGTTCTTC. This codes for CASSLRAGEGTYNEQFF.

The chain recombines TRBV5-1 with TRBJ1-1; unclear D gene. With 0 bases removed from V and 11 bases from J, the gap between germline ends came to 17 bases. The germline V gene has CDR1 SGHRS and CDR2 YFSETQ. There are 14 residues in the CDR3. CDR3 residues: CASSLEWGVARAFF. In DNA, the CDR3 is TGCGCCAGCAGCTTGGAGTGGGGAGTGGCTCGGGCTTTCTTT.

This rearrangement joins TRBV28 to TRBJ2-1; 8 nucleotides line up with TRBD2. This CDR3 is built from 14 residues. V shed 7 bases and J 2 bases; nucleotides not matched to a gene: 4. Germline V gene data show CDR1 as MDHEN and CDR2 as SYDVKM. This CDR3 is CASKAGDPYNEQFF. CDR3 coding DNA: TGTGCCAGCAAAGCGGGAGATCCCTACAATGAGCAGTTCTTC.

The chain links TRBV28 to TRBJ1-4, with 9 bases aligning to TRBD1. The junction had 16 bases not matched to a gene; V was cut back by 2 bases and J by 0 bases. The germline V gene encodes CDR1 MDHEN and CDR2 SYDVKM. This CDR3 spans 21 amino acids. Here the CDR3 DNA reads TGTGCCAGCAGTTTAGGGACAGGGATGGTAGGCCTAAACCCAACTAATGAAAAACTGTTTTTT. This gives the protein CASSLGTGMVGLNPTNEKLFF.

Only a few counts were recorded for this clonotype. The chain carries TRBV7-2 and TRBJ2-7; TRBD2 aligns across 14 bases. The CDR3 spans 17 residues. CDR1 and CDR2 (germline): SGHTA, FQGNSA. The junction had 6 bases not matched to a gene; V was cut back by 1 base and J by 4 bases. Here the CDR3 DNA reads TGTGCCAGCAGCTTAGAGGGACTAGCGGGAGCATATTACGAGCAGTACTTC. Its protein is CASSLEGLAGAYYEQYF.

This clonotype has ten or more counts. The rearrangement links TRBV12-3 or TRBV12-4 to TRBJ2-7; a weak D match, TRBD1 (7 bases). V was cut by 3 bases and J by 3 bases, with 12 bases left in between. CDR3 size: 14 residues. Here the CDR3 DNA reads TGTGCCAGCAGTTTTAGGGGGGACAGCTACGAGCAGTACTTC. This codes for CASSFRGDSYEQYF.

The chain combines TRBV9 with TRBJ2-3, with 11 bases identical to TRBD2. The germline CDR1 and CDR2 sequences are SGDLS and YYNGEE. The CDR3 has 16 amino acids. Trimming took 5 bases from V and 4 from J; bases not matched to a gene: 9. The DNA of the CDR3 is TGTGCCAGCAGTACTCGACTAGCGGGAAGGGCAGATACGCAGTATTTT. Translating it yields CASSTRLAGRADTQYF.

This clonotype appeared a few times. The chain joins TRBV20-1 to TRBJ2-1; D perhaps matches TRBD2 (6 bases). CDR3 size: 13 residues. V shed 3 bases and J shed 7 bases, with 13 bases lying between them. Germline CDR1 is DFQATT and CDR2 is SNEGSKA (reference sequence). The CDR3 protein is CSARPGASNEQFF. DNA for the CDR3: TGCAGTGCTAGGCCGGGAGCATCTAATGAGCAGTTCTTC.

This CDR3 reads CASSGGTGKNTEAFF. The CDR3, as DNA: TGTGCCAGCAGTGGAGGGACAGGCAAGAACACTGAAGCTTTCTTT. The chain is built from TRBV2 and TRBJ1-1; 8 bases map to TRBD1. The CDR3 is 15 residues long. The junction had 5 bases not matched to a gene; V was cut back by 4 bases and J by 1 base. The germline V gene encodes CDR1 SNHLY and CDR2 FYNNEI.

This clonotype was counted between two and nine times. V and J are TRBV7-2 and TRBJ2-1; maybe TRBD1 (6 bases). V was pared by 6 bases and J by 7 bases, with 34 bases between. The germline gives CDR1 SGHTA, CDR2 FQGNSA. The CDR3 sequence is 20 residues long. The chain's CDR3 is CASSPRSSLSLRGYTNEQFF. The CDR3 DNA follows: TGTGCCAGCAGTCCCCGGAGCTCCCTATCACTAAGGGGGTACACGAATGAGCAGTTCTTC. The full variable domain, its missing parts supplied by reference TRBV7-2 and TRBJ2-1, is GAGVSQSPSNKVTEKGKDVELRCDPISGHTALYWYRQSLGQGLEFLIYFQGNSAPDKSGLPSDRFSAERTGGSVSTLTIQRTQQEDSAVYLCASSPRSSLSLRGYTNEQFFGPGTRLTVL.

V is TRBV28 and J is TRBJ1-2; 10 bases are shared with TRBD1. V shed 7 bases, J shed 8 bases, and the junction held 10 bases outside the gene matches. This CDR3 spans 14 amino acids. Germline V gene data show CDR1 as MDHEN and CDR2 as SYDVKM. Here the CDR3 DNA reads TGTGCCAGCAACCCGGGACAGGGGACCTCCGGCTACACCTTC. Residues: CASNPGQGTSGYTF.

This clonotype was recorded a few times. The chain uses TRBV12-3 or TRBV12-4 and TRBJ1-5; D perhaps matches TRBD1 (5 bases). This CDR3 contains 17 residues. The germline V and J ends were trimmed by 5 bases and 0 bases, with 17 bases remaining between them. CDR3 bases: TGTGCCAGCAGTCCCCATCTGGGGGAGTATAGCAATCAGCCCCAGCATTTT. Translating it yields CASSPHLGEYSNQPQHF.

This clonotype has ten or more counts. The J gene is TRBJ2-1, the V gene TRBV20-1, with TRBD1 matching over 8 bases. CDR3 length: 15 amino acids. J lost 0 bases, V lost 6 bases, and 7 bases had no gene match. Germline assignment: CDR1 DFQATT and CDR2 SNEGSKA (reference sequence). The CDR3 here is CSAIGTGGSYNEQFF. DNA of the CDR3: TGCAGTGCCATAGGAACAGGGGGCTCCTACAATGAGCAGTTCTTC.

V gene TRBV12-3 or TRBV12-4 combines with J gene TRBJ1-1; 10 nucleotides match TRBD1. The CDR3 extends over 14 amino acids. V shed 4 bases and J 3 bases; nucleotides not matched to a gene: 2. The CDR3, as DNA: TGTGCCAGCAGTTGGACAGGGGGGGACACTGAAGCTTTCTTT. It yields the protein CASSWTGGDTEAFF.

This clonotype was detected a few times. The V call is TRBV2, the J call TRBJ2-3; 7 nucleotides match TRBD2. Trimming cost V 8 bases and J 1 base; bases outside gene matches: 12. Germline values: CDR1 SNHLY, CDR2 FYNNEI. There are 16 residues in the CDR3. The CDR3: CASGRDLAVRTDTQYF. CDR3 DNA sequence: TGTGCCAGCGGGAGGGACCTAGCGGTCCGCACAGATACGCAGTATTTT.

V gene TRBV16 combines with J gene TRBJ1-2, with 9 bases lining up with TRBD1. V gave up 3 bases and J gave up 6 bases; unmatched junction bases: 8. The CDR3 is made up of 15 amino acids. Germline values: CDR1 KGHSY, CDR2 FQNENV. CDR3 protein: CASSHGGQGKNGYTF. In DNA, the CDR3 is TGTGCCAGCAGCCACGGCGGACAGGGGAAGAATGGCTACACCTTC.

This clonotype was observed once. The CDR3 DNA reads TGCAGTGCTAGAGATTCGGGAGCTAGGACAGATACGCAGTATTTT. Its protein product is CSARDSGARTDTQYF. J is TRBJ2-3 and V is TRBV20-1, with D tentatively TRBD2 (6 bases). This CDR3 has 15 residues. CDR1 is DFQATT, CDR2 SNEGSKA, per germline (reference sequence). The V and J ends lost 0 bases and 3 bases respectively, with 13 bases between them.

This clonotype was recorded a few times. This may come from a read error, since a much larger clone is one base off. The chain carries TRBV21-1 and TRBJ2-4. TRBV21-1 is a pseudogene segment. This CDR3 is built from 13 residues. CDR3: CATSGVAKNIQYF. Here the CDR3 DNA reads TGTGCCACCTCGGGGGTAGCCAAAAACATTCAGTACTTC.

Points on this clonotype: This sequence is one base from a far larger clone and is likely a read error. The V gene is TRBV25-1, the J gene TRBJ2-3; D ambiguous. The CDR3 is 11 amino acids. The germline V gene has CDR1 MGHDK and CDR2 SYGVNS. The CDR3 DNA sequence: TGTGCCAGCAGTAACACAGATACGCGGTATTTT. This gives the protein CASSNTDTRYF. The variable domain in full, completed from reference TRBV25-1 and TRBJ2-3, reads EADIYQTPRYLVIGTGKKITLECSQTMGHDKMYWYQQDPGMELHLIHYSYGVNSTEKGDLSSESTVSRIRTEHFPLTLESARPSHTSQYLCASSNTDTRYFGPGTRLTVL.

The V call is TRBV20-1, the J call TRBJ1-4; 7 bases align to TRBD1. V was pared by 5 bases and J by 0 bases, with 9 bases of the junction left unmatched. This CDR3 is 16 amino acids long. Germline V gene data show CDR1 as DFQATT and CDR2 as SNEGSKA (reference sequence). The CDR3 reads CSACPRGQPTNEKLFF. CDR3 DNA: TGCAGTGCTTGCCCCAGGGGACAGCCAACTAATGAAAAACTGTTTTTT.

The V and J genes are TRBV20-1 and TRBJ2-7; TRBD2 agrees at 13 bases. V shed 6 bases, J shed 5 bases, and the junction held 16 bases outside the gene matches. This CDR3 spans 17 amino acids. Germline CDR1 is DFQATT and CDR2 is SNEGSKA (reference sequence). The CDR3 DNA reads as TGCAGTGCCCTTACGGGACTAGCGGGATCAAGGATCCACGAGCAGTACTTC. Translation: CSALTGLAGSRIHEQYF.

The chain combines TRBV25-1 with TRBJ1-4; D is perhaps TRBD1 (6 bases). This CDR3 contains 15 residues. V gave up 0 bases and J gave up 8 bases, with 13 bases separating them. Germline CDR1 MGHDK, CDR2 SYGVNS. CDR3 loop: CASSEYQGFREKLFF. The CDR3 DNA reads TGTGCCAGCAGTGAATATCAGGGGTTCCGAGAAAAACTGTTTTTT.

This clonotype was seen at least ten times. The chain couples TRBV5-1 to TRBJ2-3, with 8 bases matching TRBD1. Germline CDR1 and CDR2: SGHRS and YFSETQ. The CDR3 contains 14 residues. J gave up 5 bases and V 4 bases, and 6 bases lay outside the gene matches. The CDR3: CASSLGQGGDTQYF. The CDR3 nucleotides are TGCGCCAGCAGCCTTGGACAGGGAGGAGATACGCAGTATTTT.

In the case of this clonotype: A single base separates this from a much larger clone, so it may be a read error. The J gene is TRBJ2-1, the V gene TRBV5-4, with a weak D call TRBD2 (6 bases). Germline CDR1 is SGHNT and CDR2 is YYREEE (reference sequence). V was cut by 0 bases and J by 13 bases, with 14 bases left in between. This CDR3 is built from 13 residues. CDR3: CASSLGRLETQFF. CDR3 in DNA: TGTGCCAGCAGCTTGGGACGACTAGAGACCCAGTTCTTC.

This clonotype occurred a few times. V usage is TRBV7-9 and J usage is TRBJ1-1; no firm D call. CDR3 length: 16 amino acids. V shed 5 bases and J shed 2 bases, with 18 bases lying between them. Germline V gene lookup returns CDR1 SEHNR and CDR2 FQNEAQ (reference sequence). The CDR3 spells CASSPLTWAINTEAFF. Written as DNA, the CDR3 is TGTGCCAGCAGCCCCCTGACGTGGGCTATAAACACTGAAGCTTTCTTT.

This clonotype occurred once. The rearrangement uses TRBV5-1 and TRBJ2-1; no clear D gene. Trimming removed 1 base from V and 5 bases from J, with 10 bases in between. The length of the CDR3 is 14 residues. CDR1 and CDR2 (germline): SGHRS, YFSETQ. The CDR3 DNA sequence: TGCGCCAGCAGCTTGCGGGCCCCCGACAATGAGCAGTTCTTC. It encodes CASSLRAPDNEQFF.